This T cell receptor (beta chain) emerged from a study of beta chain features in type 1 diabetes. Study at large: Cell yields, gender and age were similar in healthy donors and patients. The study examined about 110,000,000 sorted cells across all samples.

CD45RO/CCR7/CD25/CD127/CD95/CD27 separated CD4+ naive, central memory, regulatory and stem cell-like memory cells by sorting. Trimming took 3 bases from V and 5 from J, leaving 14 bases between them. CDR3 length equals 14 residues. In germline, CDR1 is SGHDN, CDR2 FVKESK. This clone was counted only a few times. Its antigen is undetermined. Study-wide findings and caveats: People with Type 1 diabetes carried modestly yet significantly shorter TCRB CDR3s in all four CD4+ subsets.

As every portion of the isolated RNA was reverse transcribed, the sequencing read expressed TCRB transcripts. Naive, central memory and regulatory T cell samples averaged around 3.5 million immunoSEQ reads each. Repertoires were generated with immunoSEQ multiplex PCR, while TCRdb's copy carries only in-frame clones and drops some. This table holds hundreds of thousands of clones, about 14% found once. What was sequenced was naive CD4+ T cells from blood. J is TRBJ2-7 and V is TRBV14; D is uncertain. The TCR comes from a young man with type 1 diabetes. CDR3 nucleotides: TGTGCCAGCAGCCAGGACGGCCCATGGGACGAGCAGTACTTC. Its translation is CASSQDGPWDEQYF.